The subject of this entry is one T cell receptor (beta chain). The antigen remains unidentified. The germline V gene encodes CDR1 SGHVS and CDR2 FNYEAQ. V was clipped by 2 bases and J by 4 bases; unmatched bases: 5. There are 15 residues in the CDR3. The sample is drawn from a study of T cells after yellow fever vaccination. From the 5' RACE reads, TCRdb called clonotypes with MiXCR, one entry per CDR3 protein. The sample has about 350,000 distinct CDR3 sequences, around 8.1% seen once. Study-level results: Subsequent to the booster, the majority of primary-vaccination clones reappeared (around 96% CD4, about 90% CD8).

The chain combines TRBV7-6 with TRBJ2-3; TRBD2 aligns across 8 bases. Sequencing used PBMCs, obtained roughly 45 days after the first yellow fever vaccination. The clonotype comes from a man aged 18 to 29 who received the YFV17D yellow fever vaccine. CDR3 sequence reads: CASSLSGGHPDTQYF. The CDR3 nucleotides are TGTGCCAGCAGCTTATCGGGGGGGCATCCAGATACGCAGTATTTT.